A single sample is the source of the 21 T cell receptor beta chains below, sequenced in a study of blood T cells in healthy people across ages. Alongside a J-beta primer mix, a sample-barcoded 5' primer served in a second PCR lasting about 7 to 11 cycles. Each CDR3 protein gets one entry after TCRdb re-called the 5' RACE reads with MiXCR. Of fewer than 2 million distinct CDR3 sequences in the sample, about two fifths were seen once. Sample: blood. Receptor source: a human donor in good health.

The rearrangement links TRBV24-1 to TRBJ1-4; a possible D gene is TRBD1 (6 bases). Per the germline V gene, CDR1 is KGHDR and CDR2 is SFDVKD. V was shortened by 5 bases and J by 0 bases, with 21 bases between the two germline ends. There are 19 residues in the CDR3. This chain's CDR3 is CATSGHQGTQEATNEKLFF. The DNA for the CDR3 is TGTGCCACCAGTGGTCATCAGGGGACCCAAGAAGCAACTAATGAAAAACTGTTTTTT.

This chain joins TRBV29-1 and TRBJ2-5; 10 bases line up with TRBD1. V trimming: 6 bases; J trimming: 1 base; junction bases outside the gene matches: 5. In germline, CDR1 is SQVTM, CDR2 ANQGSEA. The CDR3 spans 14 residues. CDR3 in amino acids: CSVYRDRGQETQYF. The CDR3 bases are TGCAGCGTCTACCGGGACAGGGGCCAAGAGACCCAGTACTTC.

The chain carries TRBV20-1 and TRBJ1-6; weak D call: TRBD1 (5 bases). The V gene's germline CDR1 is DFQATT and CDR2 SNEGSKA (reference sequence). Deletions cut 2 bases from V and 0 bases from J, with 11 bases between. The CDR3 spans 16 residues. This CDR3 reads CSARPPGSSYNSPLHF. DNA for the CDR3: TGCAGTGCTAGACCACCAGGGAGCTCCTATAATTCACCCCTCCACTTT.

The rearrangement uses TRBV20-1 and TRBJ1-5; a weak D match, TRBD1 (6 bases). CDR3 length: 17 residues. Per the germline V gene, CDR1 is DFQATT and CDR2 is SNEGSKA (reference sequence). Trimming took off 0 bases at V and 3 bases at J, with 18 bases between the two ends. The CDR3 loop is CSARDHDRLYSNQPQHF. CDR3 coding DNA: TGCAGTGCTAGAGATCACGACAGGTTATATTCCAATCAGCCCCAGCATTTT.

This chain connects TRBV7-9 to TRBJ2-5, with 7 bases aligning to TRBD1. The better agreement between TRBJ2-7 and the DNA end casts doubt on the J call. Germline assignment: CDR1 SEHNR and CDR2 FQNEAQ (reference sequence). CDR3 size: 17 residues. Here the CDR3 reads CASSFGQAGGSSYEQYF. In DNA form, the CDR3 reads TGTGCCAGCAGCTTCGGACAGGCCGGCGGTTCCTCCTACGAGCAGTACTTC.

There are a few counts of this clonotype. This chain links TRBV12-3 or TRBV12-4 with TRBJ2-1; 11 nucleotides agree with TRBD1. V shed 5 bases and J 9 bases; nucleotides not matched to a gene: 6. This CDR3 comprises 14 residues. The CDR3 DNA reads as TGTGCCAGCAGTCCAGCCGGGACAGGGGGTGAGCAGTTCTTC. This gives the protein CASSPAGTGGEQFF.

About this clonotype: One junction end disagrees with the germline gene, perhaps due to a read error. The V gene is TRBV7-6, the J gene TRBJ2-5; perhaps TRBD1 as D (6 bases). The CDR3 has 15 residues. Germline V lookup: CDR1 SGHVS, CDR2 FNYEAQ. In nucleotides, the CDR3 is TGTGCCAGCAGCCCTAGTCCAGGGGCCCAAGAGGCCCAGTACTTC. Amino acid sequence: CASSPSPGAQEAQYF.

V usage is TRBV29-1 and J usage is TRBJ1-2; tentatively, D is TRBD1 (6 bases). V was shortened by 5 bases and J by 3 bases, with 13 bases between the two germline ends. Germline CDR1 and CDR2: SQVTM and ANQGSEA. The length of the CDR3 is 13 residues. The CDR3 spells CSVNRDRHYGYTF. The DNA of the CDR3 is TGCAGCGTTAATCGCGACAGGCACTATGGCTACACCTTC.

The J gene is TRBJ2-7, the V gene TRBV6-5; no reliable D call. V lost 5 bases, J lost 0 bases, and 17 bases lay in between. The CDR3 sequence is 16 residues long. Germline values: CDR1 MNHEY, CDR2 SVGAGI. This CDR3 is CASSRHVPKSSYEQYF. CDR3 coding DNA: TGTGCCAGCAGTCGACACGTCCCAAAAAGCTCCTACGAGCAGTACTTC.

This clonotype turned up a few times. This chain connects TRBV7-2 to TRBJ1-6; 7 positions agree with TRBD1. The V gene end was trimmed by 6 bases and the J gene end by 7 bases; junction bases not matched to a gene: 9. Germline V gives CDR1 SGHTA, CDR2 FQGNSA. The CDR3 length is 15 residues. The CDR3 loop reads CASRAPGQLNSPLHF. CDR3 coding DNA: TGTGCCAGCAGGGCCCCGGGACAGCTAAATTCACCCCTCCACTTT. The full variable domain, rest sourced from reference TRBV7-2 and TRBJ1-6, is GAGVSQSPSNKVTEKGKDVELRCDPISGHTALYWYRQSLGQGLEFLIYFQGNSAPDKSGLPSDRFSAERTGGSVSTLTIQRTQQEDSAVYLCASRAPGQLNSPLHFGNGTRLTVT.

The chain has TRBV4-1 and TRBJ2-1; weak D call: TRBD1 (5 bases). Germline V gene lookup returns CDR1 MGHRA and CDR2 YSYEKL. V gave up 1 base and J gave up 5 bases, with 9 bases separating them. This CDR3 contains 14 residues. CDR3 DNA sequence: TGCGCCAGCAGCCAAGGGGGCAGGGACAATGAGCAGTTCTTC. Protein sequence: CASSQGGRDNEQFF.

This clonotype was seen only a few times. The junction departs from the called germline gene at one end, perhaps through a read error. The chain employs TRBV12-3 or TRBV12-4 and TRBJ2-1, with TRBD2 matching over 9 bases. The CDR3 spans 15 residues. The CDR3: CTSSQLAGMRNEQFF. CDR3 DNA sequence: TGTACCAGCAGTCAGCTAGCGGGGATGAGGAATGAGCAGTTCTTC.

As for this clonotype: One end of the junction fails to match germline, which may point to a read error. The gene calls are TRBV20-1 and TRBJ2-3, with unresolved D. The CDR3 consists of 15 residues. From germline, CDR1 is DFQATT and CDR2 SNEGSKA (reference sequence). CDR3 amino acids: CSATIGPRVTNTQYF. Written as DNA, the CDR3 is TGCAGTGCTACCATTGGACCACGGGTCACAAATACGCAGTATTTT.

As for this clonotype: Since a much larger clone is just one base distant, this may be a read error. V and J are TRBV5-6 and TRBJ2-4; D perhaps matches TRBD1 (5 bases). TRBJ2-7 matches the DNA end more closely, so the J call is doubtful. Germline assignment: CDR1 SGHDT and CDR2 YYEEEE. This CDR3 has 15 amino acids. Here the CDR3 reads CASSLGYDSLCEQYF. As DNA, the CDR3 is TGTGCCAGCAGCTTGGGGTACGACAGCCTCTGCGAGCAGTACTTC.

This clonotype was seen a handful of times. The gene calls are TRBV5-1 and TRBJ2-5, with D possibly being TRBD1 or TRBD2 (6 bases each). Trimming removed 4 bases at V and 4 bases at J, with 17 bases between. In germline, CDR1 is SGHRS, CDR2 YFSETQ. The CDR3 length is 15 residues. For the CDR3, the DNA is TGCGCCAGCAGCACCCGTACGGGGGCAGGAGAGACCCAGTACTTC. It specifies CASSTRTGAGETQYF.

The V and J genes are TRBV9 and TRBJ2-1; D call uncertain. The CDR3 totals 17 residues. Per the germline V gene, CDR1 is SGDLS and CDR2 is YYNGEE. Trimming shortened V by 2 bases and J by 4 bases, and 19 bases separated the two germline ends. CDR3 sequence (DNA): TGTGCCAGCAGCGTGGCAGCCGCGAACCCCCCTTACAATGAGCAGTTCTTC. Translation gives CASSVAAANPPYNEQFF.

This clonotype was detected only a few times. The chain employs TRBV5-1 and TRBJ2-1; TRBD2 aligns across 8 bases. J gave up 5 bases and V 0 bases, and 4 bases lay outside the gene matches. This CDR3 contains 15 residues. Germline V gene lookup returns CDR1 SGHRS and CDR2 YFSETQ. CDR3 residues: CASSLAGGGHNEQFF. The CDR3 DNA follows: TGCGCCAGCAGCTTGGCCGGGGGGGGGCACAATGAGCAGTTCTTC.

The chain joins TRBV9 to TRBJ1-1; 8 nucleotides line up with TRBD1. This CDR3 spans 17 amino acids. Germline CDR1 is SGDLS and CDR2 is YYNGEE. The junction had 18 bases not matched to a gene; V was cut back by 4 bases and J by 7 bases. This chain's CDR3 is CASSPGGPGQGVLEAFF. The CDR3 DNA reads TGTGCCAGCAGCCCAGGGGGGCCTGGACAGGGTGTCCTTGAAGCTTTCTTT.

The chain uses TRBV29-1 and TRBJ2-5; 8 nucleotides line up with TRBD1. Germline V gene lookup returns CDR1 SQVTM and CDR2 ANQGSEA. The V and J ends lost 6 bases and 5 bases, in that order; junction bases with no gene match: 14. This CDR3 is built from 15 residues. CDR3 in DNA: TGCAGCGTCTTTTTAGGACAGGGACTTGACGAGACCCAGTACTTC. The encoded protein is CSVFLGQGLDETQYF.

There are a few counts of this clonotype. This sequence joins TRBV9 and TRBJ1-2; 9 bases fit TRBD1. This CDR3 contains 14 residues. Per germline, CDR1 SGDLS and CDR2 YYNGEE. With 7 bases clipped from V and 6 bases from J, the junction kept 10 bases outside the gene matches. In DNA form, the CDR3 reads TGTGCCAGCGGACCGGGACAGGGTCTACATGGCTACACCTTC. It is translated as CASGPGQGLHGYTF.

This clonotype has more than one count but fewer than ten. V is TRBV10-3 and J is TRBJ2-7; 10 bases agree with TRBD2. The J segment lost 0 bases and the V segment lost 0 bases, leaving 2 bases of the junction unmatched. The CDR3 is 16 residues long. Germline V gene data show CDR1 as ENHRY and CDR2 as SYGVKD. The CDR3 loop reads CAISESPSGGSYEQYF. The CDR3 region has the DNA TGTGCCATCAGTGAGTCCCCTAGCGGGGGCTCCTACGAGCAGTACTTC.